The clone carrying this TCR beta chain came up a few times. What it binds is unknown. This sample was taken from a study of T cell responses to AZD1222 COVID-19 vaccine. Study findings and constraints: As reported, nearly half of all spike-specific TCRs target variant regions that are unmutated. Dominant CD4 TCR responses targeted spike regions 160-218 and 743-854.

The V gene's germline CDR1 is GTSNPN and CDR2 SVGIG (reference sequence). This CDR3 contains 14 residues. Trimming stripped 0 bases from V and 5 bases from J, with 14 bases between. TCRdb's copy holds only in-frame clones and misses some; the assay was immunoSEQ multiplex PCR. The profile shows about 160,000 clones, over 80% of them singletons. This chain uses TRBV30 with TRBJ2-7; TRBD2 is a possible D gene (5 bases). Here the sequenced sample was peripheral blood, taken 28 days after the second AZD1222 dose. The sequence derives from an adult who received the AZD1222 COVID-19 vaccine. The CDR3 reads CAWSVPPRAHEQYF. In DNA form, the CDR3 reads TGTGCCTGGAGTGTACCCCCGCGGGCCCACGAGCAGTACTTC.